The TCR beta chain described here comes from a study of identical twins. This clonotype was seen a handful of times. A single record per CDR3 protein comes from TCRdb applying MiXCR to the 5' RACE reads. The sample lists under 350,000 distinct CDR3 sequences, 7.5% to 9.5% occurring once. V lost 1 base to trimming and J lost 0 bases; unmatched junction nucleotides: 9. This CDR3 contains 17 residues. In germline, CDR1 is SGHTA, CDR2 FQGNSA. This sample also appeared in a second study, on yellow fever vaccine responses in identical twins.

The TCR was taken from a woman aged 18 to 35 in good health. This sequence joins TRBV7-2 and TRBJ2-7; 7 bases are a match to TRBD2. The sequencing input was CD8+ T cells sorted from blood. CDR3 DNA: TGTGCCAGCAGCTTAGGCCTAGCGGAACCCCTCTCCTACGAGCAGTACTTC. It is translated as CASSLGLAEPLSYEQYF.